These 17 T cell receptor beta chains were all obtained from the same sample, sequenced in a study of shared T cell receptors in the human thymus. Sequencing used immunoSEQ multiplex PCR; TCRdb keeps in-frame clones, though not all of them. Among some 400,000 clones listed, about 95% were seen once. Input material: thymocytes. The source is a human donor.

The chain combines TRBV6-4 with TRBJ2-3; D not resolved. Germline CDR1 is MRHNA and CDR2 is SNTAGT. V lost 0 bases and J 0 bases, leaving 10 bases between the germline ends. The CDR3 covers 16 residues. CDR3 loop: CASSDSERTSTDTQYF. In nucleotides, the CDR3 is TGTGCCAGCAGTGACTCTGAGAGAACTAGCACAGATACGCAGTATTTT.

This chain joins TRBV12-2 and TRBJ2-4; the D call in the table, TRBD1, was not verified against the DNA. TRBV12-2 is deemed a pseudogene. This CDR3 spans 17 amino acids. DNA of the CDR3: TGTGCAAGTCGCTTAGTCCAACTACAGGGTGACAAAAACATTCAGTACTTC. Residues: CASRLVQLQGDKNIQYF.

The V and J genes are TRBV7-9 and TRBJ1-2, with a weak D call TRBD1 (5 bases). The CDR3 is 15 residues long. V shed 3 bases and J shed 7 bases, with 18 bases lying between them. CDR1 SEHNR and CDR2 FQNEAQ come from the germline V gene (reference sequence). This CDR3 reads CASSLTGTALRGYTF. The CDR3 nucleotides are TGTGCCAGCAGCTTGACCGGGACTGCCCTCCGTGGCTACACCTTC.

The gene calls are TRBV19 and TRBJ1-2; 7 bases line up with TRBD1. V lost 5 bases, J lost 4 bases, and 4 bases stayed unmatched. Germline V gives CDR1 LNHDA, CDR2 SQIVND (reference sequence). The CDR3 extends over 13 amino acids. CDR3 amino acids: CASSVDRVYGYTF. The CDR3 nucleotides read TGTGCCAGTAGTGTTGACAGGGTCTATGGCTACACCTTC.

The chain employs TRBV28 and TRBJ2-5; D is perhaps TRBD1 (6 bases). Trimming pared 6 bases from V and 6 bases from J, leaving 20 bases between. CDR1 is MDHEN, CDR2 SYDVKM, per germline. This CDR3 has 15 amino acids. Here the CDR3 DNA reads TGTGCCAGCAGCCCCCCCAGGGGATGTAGGAAGACCCAGTACTTC. Its protein is CASSPPRGCRKTQYF.

This clone was detected a few times. This chain connects TRBV4-2 to TRBJ2-7; TRBD2 agrees at 14 bases. The junction had 12 bases not matched to a gene; V was cut back by 4 bases and J by 4 bases. Germline values: CDR1 LGHNA, CDR2 YNFKEQ. The CDR3 spans 18 residues. CDR3 DNA: TGTGCCAGCAGCCTTTGGACCGGGACTAGCGGGAGTACTTACGAGCAGTACTTC. Protein: CASSLWTGTSGSTYEQYF.

J is TRBJ2-1 and V is TRBV4-2; D could derive from TRBD1 or TRBD2 (5 bases each). Trimming took off 4 bases at V and 0 bases at J, with 10 bases between the two ends. This CDR3 has 15 residues. Germline CDR1 reads LGHNA; CDR2 reads YNFKEQ. The CDR3 loop reads CASSPEGSSYNEQFF. The CDR3 DNA follows: TGTGCCAGCAGCCCCGAGGGGAGCTCCTACAATGAGCAGTTCTTC.

The rearrangement uses TRBV7-2 and TRBJ2-1, with 7 bases that match TRBD1. Germline CDR1 reads SGHTA; CDR2 reads FQGNSA. With 7 bases clipped from V and 3 bases from J, the junction kept 12 bases outside the gene matches. This CDR3 contains 16 residues. The CDR3 coding sequence is TGTGCCAGCAACATCTCAGAGACAGGGATCTACAATGAGCAGTTCTTC. It translates to CASNISETGIYNEQFF.

This clone came up once. The rearrangement links TRBV19 to TRBJ2-1; 8 bases are shared with TRBD1. Germline values: CDR1 LNHDA, CDR2 SQIVND (reference sequence). This CDR3 region has 18 residues. Trimming removed 10 bases from V and 6 bases from J; junction bases left unmatched: 23. The CDR3 region has the DNA TGTGCCACGCCGACAGGGGAGGTTTTGAGCCACAGTATCAATGAGCAGTTCTTC. This codes for CATPTGEVLSHSINEQFF.

This chain connects TRBV28 to TRBJ2-1; no clear D gene. CDR1 and CDR2 from the germline V gene are MDHEN and SYDVKM. Between the trimmed V and J ends, which lost 5 bases and 6 bases, there was a span of 11 bases. The CDR3 runs 13 residues. In nucleotides, the CDR3 is TGTGCCAGCAGTCCCCCCACAACCAATGAGCAGTTCTTC. Amino acid sequence: CASSPPTTNEQFF.

The J gene is TRBJ2-3, the V gene TRBV5-6; 8 nucleotides align to TRBD2. Losses at the gene ends were 3 bases for V and 3 bases for J; bases not matched to a gene: 9. The length of the CDR3 is 16 residues. Germline CDR1 reads SGHDT; CDR2 reads YYEEEE. The CDR3 nucleotides are TGTGCCAGCAGCTCCCAGGAGCGGGAGAGAACAGATACGCAGTATTTT. Translating gives CASSSQERERTDTQYF.

This clone has a single count. V and J are TRBV15 and TRBJ2-3; 7 nucleotides line up with TRBD2. The junction had 12 bases not matched to a gene; V was cut back by 2 bases and J by 4 bases. The CDR3 sequence is 17 residues long. Germline values: CDR1 LNHNV, CDR2 YYDKDF (reference sequence). CDR3 nucleotides: TGTGCCACCAGCAGAACGACTAGCAGCTCGGGTGCAGATACGCAGTATTTT. The encoded protein is CATSRTTSSSGADTQYF.

This rearrangement joins TRBV7-9 to TRBJ2-1, with 7 bases matching TRBD2. The CDR3 length is 18 residues. V shed 5 bases and J 9 bases; nucleotides not matched to a gene: 22. In germline, CDR1 is SEHNR, CDR2 FQNEAQ (reference sequence). The CDR3 bases are TGTGCCAGCAGCCGAGTCAGCCGAGCGGGAACTCTTTGGGGTGAGCAGTTCTTC. It encodes CASSRVSRAGTLWGEQFF.

A note on this clone: Sequence at one end of the junction differs from germline and may be a read error. This CDR3 is also generated by other DNA sequences in the sample. This chain links TRBV18 with TRBJ2-7; tentative D call: TRBD1 (6 bases). The CDR3 length is 14 residues. Germline CDR1 reads KGHSH; CDR2 reads LQKENI. CDR3 sequence (DNA): TGCGCCAGCTCACCTTGGACAGCCTCGGACGAGCAGTACTTC. It specifies CASSPWTASDEQYF.

This sequence joins TRBV7-8 and TRBJ1-5, with D maybe TRBD1 (6 bases). CDR3 length: 14 amino acids. In germline, CDR1 is SGHVS, CDR2 FQNEAQ. V dropped 6 bases and J dropped 1 base, with 10 bases sitting between them. The CDR3 protein is CASRPQGSNQPQHF. Written as DNA, the CDR3 is TGTGCCAGCAGGCCCCAGGGGAGCAATCAGCCCCAGCATTTT. The full variable domain, with the rest looked up from reference TRBV7-8 and TRBJ1-5, is GAGVSQSPRYKVAKRGQDVALRCDPISGHVSLFWYQQALGQGPEFLTYFQNEAQLDKSGLPSDRFFAERPEGSVSTLKIQRTQQEDSAVYLCASRPQGSNQPQHFGDGTRLSIL.

This rearrangement joins TRBV11-2 to TRBJ2-5; TRBD1 agrees at 7 bases. This CDR3 comprises 13 residues. The junction had 6 bases not matched to a gene; V was cut back by 6 bases and J by 5 bases. In germline, CDR1 is SGHAT, CDR2 FQNNGV. CDR3 sequence reads: CASSEDREETQYF. CDR3 coding DNA: TGTGCCAGCAGTGAAGACAGGGAGGAGACCCAGTACTTC.

The chain is built from TRBV19 and TRBJ2-1; D is tentatively TRBD1 or TRBD2 (5 bases each). Germline lookup yields CDR1 LNHDA and CDR2 SQIVND (reference sequence). The length of the CDR3 is 10 residues. V dropped 5 bases and J dropped 13 bases, with 9 bases sitting between them. The CDR3 is CASSEGPQFF. The CDR3 DNA sequence: TGTGCCAGTAGTGAGGGGCCCCAGTTCTTC.